This TCR beta chain was captured by sequencing in a study of graft-versus-host responses after intestinal transplantation. Study-wide background: Tacrolimus and steroids were given for around 3 years to all recipients after anti-thymocyte globulin induction. Overall study findings and caveats: Researchers found peak circulating GvH clone levels linked to early post-transplant HvG declines. Detected in recipient marrow were GvH clones, some of which were first observed in ileum or blood.

Germline V gene data show CDR1 as ENHRY and CDR2 as SYGVKD. The CDR3 runs 17 residues. V was cut by 4 bases and J by 2 bases, with 19 bases left in between. As for this clone: What it recognizes is unknown.

Method: immunoSEQ multiplex PCR; TCRdb's copy keeps in-frame clones and lacks some. The repertoire holds about 85,000 clones, with 75% to 95% as singletons. The receptor comes from a human donor who was the organ donor for an intestinal transplant. The chain employs TRBV10-3 and TRBJ2-3; D may be TRBD1 (6 bases). The sample was unstimulated CD8+ T cells sorted from spleen or lymph node cells, taken before transplant. In nucleotides, the CDR3 is TGTGCCATCAGTGGCCCGCACAGGGAACTACTCACAGATACGCAGTATTTT. Its translation is CAISGPHRELLTDTQYF.